The clone carrying this T cell receptor (beta chain) appeared a single time. The sample belongs to a study of somatic mutations in cytotoxic T cells in rheumatoid arthritis. TCRdb keeps only in-frame clones here, not all; method: immunoSEQ multiplex PCR. The repertoire holds 30,000 to 45,000 clones, with about four fifths as singletons. The specimen sequenced was CD8+ T cells sorted from blood. The TCR sequence derives from a man aged 40-50 years in good health.

The CDR3 loop reads CASSPGLYSNQPQHF. The CDR3 bases are TGTGCCAGCAGCCCGGGGCTTTATAGCAATCAGCCCCAGCATTTT. The chain employs TRBV27 and TRBJ1-5, with D possibly TRBD1 on 5 matching bases. Trimming removed 6 bases from V and 0 bases from J, with 12 bases in between. This CDR3 has 15 residues. Germline V gives CDR1 MNHEY, CDR2 SMNVEV (reference sequence).